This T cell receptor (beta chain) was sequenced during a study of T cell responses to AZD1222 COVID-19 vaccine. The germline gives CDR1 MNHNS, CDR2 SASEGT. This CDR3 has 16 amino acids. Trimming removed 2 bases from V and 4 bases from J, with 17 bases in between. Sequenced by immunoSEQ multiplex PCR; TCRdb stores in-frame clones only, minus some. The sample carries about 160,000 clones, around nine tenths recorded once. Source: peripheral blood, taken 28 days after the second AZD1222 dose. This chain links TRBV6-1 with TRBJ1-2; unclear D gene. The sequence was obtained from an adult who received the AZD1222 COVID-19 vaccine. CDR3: CASSEQGSYPGYGYTF. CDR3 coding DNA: TGTGCCAGCAGTGAACAAGGGTCATACCCCGGCTATGGCTACACCTTC.